This T cell receptor (beta chain) was sequenced in a study of CD8 T cells in ankylosing spondylitis. This CDR3 is 14 amino acids long. Per germline, CDR1 MNHEY and CDR2 SMNVEV (reference sequence). V lost 7 bases and J 3 bases, leaving 16 bases between the germline ends. TCRdb ran MiXCR on the 5' RACE reads and lists one entry per CDR3 protein. The sample contains about 200,000 distinct CDR3 sequences, roughly 13% of which appear only once. This chain uses TRBV27 with TRBJ2-7; a weak D match, TRBD1 (6 bases). The TCR originated in a male donor with ankylosing spondylitis or in good health (not recorded which). The source material was blood, either unsorted or a sorted T cell fraction (not recorded which). This CDR3 reads CASTSMARGYEQYF. In DNA, the CDR3 is TGTGCCAGCACCTCTATGGCCAGGGGCTACGAGCAGTACTTC.